The table lists the clone carrying this TCR beta chain with a few counts. Antigen: not known. A junction boundary mismatches the germline segment, possibly from a read error. These data originate in a study of CD8 T cells in Susac syndrome. Sequencing targeted TCR beta in blood CD8+ and CD4+ T cells. Study-level points and caveats: The relatively small number of individuals in the TCR sequencing and HLA analysis was acknowledged by the study. There were 15 to 20 Susac-specific public clones in total CD8+ repertoires and roughly five in CD8+ TEMRA repertoires.

RNA totalling roughly 0.45 to 1 ug underwent reverse transcription with random hexamers. Multiplex immunoSEQ PCR targeted 54 Vbeta and 13 Jbeta TCR beta segments. TCRdb passed the immunoSEQ multiplex PCR reads through MiXCR, listing each CDR3 protein once. The table lists approximately 120,000 distinct CDR3 sequences, around 94% of them singletons, with 0.21% in the top ten. Germline-derived CDR1 and CDR2 are SGHDT and YYEEEE. CDR3 length: 11 residues. The chain is built from TRBV5-6 and TRBJ2-3; D gene uncertain. The TCR originated in a human donor with Susac syndrome. The specimen was CD8+ T cells from PBMCs. This CDR3 reads CASSLGDTQYF. As DNA, the CDR3 is TGTGCCAGCAGTTTGGGGGATACGCAGTATTTT.